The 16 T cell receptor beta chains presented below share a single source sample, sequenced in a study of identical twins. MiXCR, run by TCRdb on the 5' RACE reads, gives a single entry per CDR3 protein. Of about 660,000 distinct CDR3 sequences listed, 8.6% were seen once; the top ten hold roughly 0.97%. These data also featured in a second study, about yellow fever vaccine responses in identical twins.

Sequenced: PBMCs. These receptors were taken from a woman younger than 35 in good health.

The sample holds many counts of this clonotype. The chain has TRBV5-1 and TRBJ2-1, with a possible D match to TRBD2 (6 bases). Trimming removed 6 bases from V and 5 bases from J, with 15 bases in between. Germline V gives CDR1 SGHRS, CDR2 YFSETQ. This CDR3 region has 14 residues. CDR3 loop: CASKNLASNNEQFF. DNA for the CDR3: TGCGCCAGCAAGAATCTAGCGTCCAACAATGAGCAGTTCTTC.

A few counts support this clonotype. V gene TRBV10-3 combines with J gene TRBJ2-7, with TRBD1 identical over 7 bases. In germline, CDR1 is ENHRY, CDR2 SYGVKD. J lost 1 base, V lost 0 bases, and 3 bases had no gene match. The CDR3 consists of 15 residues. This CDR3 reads CAISESQGKSYEQYF. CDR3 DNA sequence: TGTGCCATCAGTGAGTCACAGGGGAAATCCTACGAGCAGTACTTC.

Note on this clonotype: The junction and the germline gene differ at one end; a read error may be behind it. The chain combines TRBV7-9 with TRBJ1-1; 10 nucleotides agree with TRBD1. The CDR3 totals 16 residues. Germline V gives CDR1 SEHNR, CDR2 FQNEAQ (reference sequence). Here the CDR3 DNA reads TGTGTCAGCAGCTTACAGGGGACAGGGGTAGGGACTGAAGCTTTCTTT. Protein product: CVSSLQGTGVGTEAFF.

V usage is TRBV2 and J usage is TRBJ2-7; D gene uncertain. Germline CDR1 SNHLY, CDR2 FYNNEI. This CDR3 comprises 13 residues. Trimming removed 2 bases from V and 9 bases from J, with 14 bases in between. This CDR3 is CASSETRTSPQYF. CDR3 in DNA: TGTGCCAGCAGTGAAACACGGACGAGTCCGCAGTACTTC.

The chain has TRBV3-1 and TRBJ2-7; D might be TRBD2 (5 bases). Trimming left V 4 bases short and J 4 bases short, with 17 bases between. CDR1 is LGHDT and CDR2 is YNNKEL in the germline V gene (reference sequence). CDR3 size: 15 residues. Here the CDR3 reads CASSPADQTGYEQYF. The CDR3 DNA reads TGTGCCAGCAGCCCAGCGGATCAGACGGGGTACGAGCAGTACTTC.

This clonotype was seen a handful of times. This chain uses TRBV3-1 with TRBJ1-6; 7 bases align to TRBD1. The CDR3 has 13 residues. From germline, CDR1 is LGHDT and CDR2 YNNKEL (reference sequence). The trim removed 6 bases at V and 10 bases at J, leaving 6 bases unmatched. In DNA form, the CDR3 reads TGTGCCAGCAGGGCACAGGGGCAATCACCCCTCCACTTT. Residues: CASRAQGQSPLHF.

CDR3 DNA: TGTGCCACCAGCAGTAAACAGGAAACCGGGGCCAACGTCCTGACTTTC. Translated, it gives CATSSKQETGANVLTF. This chain connects TRBV15 to TRBJ2-6, with a possible D match to TRBD1 (5 bases). CDR1 and CDR2 from the germline V gene are LNHNV and YYDKDF (reference sequence). This CDR3 contains 16 residues. V lost 3 bases, J lost 4 bases, and 13 bases lay in between.

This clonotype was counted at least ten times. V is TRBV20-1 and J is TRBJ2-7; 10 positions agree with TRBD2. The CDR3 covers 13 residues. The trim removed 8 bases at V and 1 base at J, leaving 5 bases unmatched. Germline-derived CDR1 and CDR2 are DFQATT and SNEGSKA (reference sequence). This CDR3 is CSPFSGRSYEQYF. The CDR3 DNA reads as TGCAGTCCATTTAGCGGGAGGTCCTACGAGCAGTACTTC.

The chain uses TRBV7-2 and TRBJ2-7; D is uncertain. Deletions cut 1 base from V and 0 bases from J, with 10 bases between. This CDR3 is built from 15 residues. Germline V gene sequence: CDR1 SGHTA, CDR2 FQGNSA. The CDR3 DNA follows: TGTGCCAGCAGCTTAGAGTATAAGGTCTCCTACGAGCAGTACTTC. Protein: CASSLEYKVSYEQYF.

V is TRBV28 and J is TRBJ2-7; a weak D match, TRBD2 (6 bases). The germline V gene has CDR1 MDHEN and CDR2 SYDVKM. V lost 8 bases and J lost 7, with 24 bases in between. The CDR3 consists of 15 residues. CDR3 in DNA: TGTGCCAGCTCAACAAGCGGACTACCGTCCGGTGAGCAGTACTTC. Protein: CASSTSGLPSGEQYF.

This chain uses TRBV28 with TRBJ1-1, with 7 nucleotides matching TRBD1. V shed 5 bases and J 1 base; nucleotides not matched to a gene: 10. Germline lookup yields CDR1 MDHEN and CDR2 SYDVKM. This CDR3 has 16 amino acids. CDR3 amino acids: CASSLNRGNRNTEAFF. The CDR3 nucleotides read TGTGCCAGCAGTCTAAACAGGGGAAACAGGAACACTGAAGCTTTCTTT.

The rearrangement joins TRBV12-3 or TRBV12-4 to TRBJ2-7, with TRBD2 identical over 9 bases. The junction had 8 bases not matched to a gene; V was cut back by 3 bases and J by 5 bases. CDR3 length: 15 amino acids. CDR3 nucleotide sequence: TGTGCCAGCAGTTTGCCCTTGCGGGGGGGCAACGAGCAGTACTTC. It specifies CASSLPLRGGNEQYF.

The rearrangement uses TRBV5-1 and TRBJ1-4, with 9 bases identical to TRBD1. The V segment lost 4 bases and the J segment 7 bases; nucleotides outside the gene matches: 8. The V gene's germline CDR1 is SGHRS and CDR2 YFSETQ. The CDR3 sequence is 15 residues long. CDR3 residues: CASSPPTGGGEKLFF. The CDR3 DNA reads TGCGCCAGCAGCCCACCGACAGGGGGGGGTGAAAAACTGTTTTTT.

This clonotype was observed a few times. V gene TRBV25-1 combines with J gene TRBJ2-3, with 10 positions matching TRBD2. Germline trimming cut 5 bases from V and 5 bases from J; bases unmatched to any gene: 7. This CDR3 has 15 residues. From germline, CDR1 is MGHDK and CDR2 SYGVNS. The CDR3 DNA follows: TGTGCCAGCAGTTTTTTAGCGGGGGGTAAAGATACGCAGTATTTT. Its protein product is CASSFLAGGKDTQYF.

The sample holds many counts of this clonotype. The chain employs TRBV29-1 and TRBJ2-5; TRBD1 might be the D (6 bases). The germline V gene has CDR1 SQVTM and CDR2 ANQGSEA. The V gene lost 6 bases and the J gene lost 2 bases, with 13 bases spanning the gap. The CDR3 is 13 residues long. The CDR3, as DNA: TGCAGCGTCGCTGACCAGGGGCAAGAGACCCAGTACTTC. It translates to CSVADQGQETQYF.

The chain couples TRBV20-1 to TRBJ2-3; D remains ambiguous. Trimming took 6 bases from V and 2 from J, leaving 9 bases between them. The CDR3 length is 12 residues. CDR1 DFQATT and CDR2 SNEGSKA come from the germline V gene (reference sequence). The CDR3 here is CSAIGPTDTQYF. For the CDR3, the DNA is TGCAGTGCCATCGGACCCACAGATACGCAGTATTTT.